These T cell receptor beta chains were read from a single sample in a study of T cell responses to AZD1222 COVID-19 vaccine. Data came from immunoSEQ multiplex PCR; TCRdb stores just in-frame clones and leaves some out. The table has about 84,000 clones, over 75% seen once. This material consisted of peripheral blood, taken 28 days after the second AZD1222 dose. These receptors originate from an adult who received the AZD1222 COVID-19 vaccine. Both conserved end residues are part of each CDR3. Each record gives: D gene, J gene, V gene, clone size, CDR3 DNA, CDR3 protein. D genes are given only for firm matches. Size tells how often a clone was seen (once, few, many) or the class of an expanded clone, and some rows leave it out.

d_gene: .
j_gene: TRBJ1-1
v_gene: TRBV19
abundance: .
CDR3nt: TGTGCCAGTAGTATCGACAGCCCCCCTGGGGGCTCGAACACTGAAGCTTTCTTT
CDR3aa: CASSIDSPPGGSNTEAFF

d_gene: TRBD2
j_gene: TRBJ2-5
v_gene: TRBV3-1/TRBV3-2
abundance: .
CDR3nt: TGTGCCAGCAGCCAAGATGTAGAAGTGACTAGCGGGGGGTGGGAGACCCAGTACTTC
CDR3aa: CASSQDVEVTSGGWETQYF

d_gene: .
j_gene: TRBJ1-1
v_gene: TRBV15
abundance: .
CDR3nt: TGTGCCACCAGTCGGGAGTTTAACACTGAAGCTTTCTTT
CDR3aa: CATSREFNTEAFF

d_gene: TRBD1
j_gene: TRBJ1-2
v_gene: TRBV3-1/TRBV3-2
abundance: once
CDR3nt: TGTGCCAGCAGCCAAGTCCGACAGGGGGGCTATGGCTACACCTTC
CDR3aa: CASSQVRQGGYGYTF

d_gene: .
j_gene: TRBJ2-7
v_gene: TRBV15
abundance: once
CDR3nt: TGTGCCACCAGCAGAGATTTGGAGGGCCGTCTCGAGCAGTACTTC
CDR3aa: CATSRDLEGRLEQYF

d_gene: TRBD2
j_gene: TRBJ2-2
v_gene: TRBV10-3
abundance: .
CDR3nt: TGTGCCACGACTAGCGGGAGGGTTGTAGCCGGGGAGCTGTTTTTT
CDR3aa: CATTSGRVVAGELFF

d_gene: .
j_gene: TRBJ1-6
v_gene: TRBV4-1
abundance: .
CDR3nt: TGCGCCAGCAGCCAAGCCATCGGAGTGAATTCACCCCTCCACTTT
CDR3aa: CASSQAIGVNSPLHF

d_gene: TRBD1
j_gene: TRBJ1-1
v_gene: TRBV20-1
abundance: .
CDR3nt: TGCAGTGCTAGGACAGGGTACGGGGCTTTCTTT
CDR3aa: CSARTGYGAFF

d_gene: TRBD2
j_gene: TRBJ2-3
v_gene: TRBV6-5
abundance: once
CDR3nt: TGTGCCAGCAGTTACGCGGGAGGTGCAGATACGCAGTATTTT
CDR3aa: CASSYAGGADTQYF

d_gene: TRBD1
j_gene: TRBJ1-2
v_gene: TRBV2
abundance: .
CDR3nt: TGTGCCAGCAGGCCCAGGGGGATTTATGGCTACACCTTC
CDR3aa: CASRPRGIYGYTF

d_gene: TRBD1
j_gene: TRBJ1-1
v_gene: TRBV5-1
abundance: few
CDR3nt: TGCGCCAGCAGCGACCAGACAGGGGGCACTGAAGCTTTCTTT
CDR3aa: CASSDQTGGTEAFF

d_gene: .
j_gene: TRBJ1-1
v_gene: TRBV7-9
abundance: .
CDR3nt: TGTGCCAGCAGCTTAGAGGCCAGGGGAGGGAGCGCTGAAGCTTTCTTT
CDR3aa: CASSLEARGGSAEAFF

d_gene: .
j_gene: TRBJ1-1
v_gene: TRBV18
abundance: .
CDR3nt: TGTGCCAGCTCACCACCCTTGACGGTAGAAGCTTTCTTT
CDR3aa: CASSPPLTVEAFF

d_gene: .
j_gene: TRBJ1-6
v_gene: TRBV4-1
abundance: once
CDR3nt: TGCGCCAGCAGCCAAGGGGGTCCTTCACCCCTCCACTTT
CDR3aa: CASSQGGPSPLHF

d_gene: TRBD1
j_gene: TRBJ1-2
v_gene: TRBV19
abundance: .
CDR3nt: TGTGCCAGCGGACCGGGACAGGGGGTAGGAGGCTACACCTTC
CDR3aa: CASGPGQGVGGYTF

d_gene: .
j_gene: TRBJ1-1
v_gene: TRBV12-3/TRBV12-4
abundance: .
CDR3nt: TGTGCCAGCAGTTTCACGGGAAACACTGAAGCTTTCTTT
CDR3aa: CASSFTGNTEAFF

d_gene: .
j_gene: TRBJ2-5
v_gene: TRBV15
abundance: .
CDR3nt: TGTGCCACCTCCTTGGCGGTAAAAGAGACCCAGTACTTC
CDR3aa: CATSLAVKETQYF

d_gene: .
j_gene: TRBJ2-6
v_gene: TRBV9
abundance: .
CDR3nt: TGTGCCAGCAGCGTAGCCCCTCAGGCTGGGGCCAACGTCCTGACTTTC
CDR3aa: CASSVAPQAGANVLTF